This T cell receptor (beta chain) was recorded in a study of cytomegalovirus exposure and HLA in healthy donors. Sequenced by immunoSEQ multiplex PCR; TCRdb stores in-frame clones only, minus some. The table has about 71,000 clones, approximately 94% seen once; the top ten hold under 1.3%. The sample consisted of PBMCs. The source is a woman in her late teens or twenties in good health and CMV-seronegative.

CDR3 amino acids: CASSEMRRKETQYF. The CDR3 DNA follows: TGTGCCAGCAGTGAAATGCGGCGGAAAGAGACCCAGTACTTC. The V gene is TRBV6-1, the J gene TRBJ2-5; D gene ambiguous. Germline V gene data show CDR1 as MNHNS and CDR2 as SASEGT. V lost 2 bases and J 3 bases, leaving 10 bases between the germline ends. CDR3 length: 14 residues.